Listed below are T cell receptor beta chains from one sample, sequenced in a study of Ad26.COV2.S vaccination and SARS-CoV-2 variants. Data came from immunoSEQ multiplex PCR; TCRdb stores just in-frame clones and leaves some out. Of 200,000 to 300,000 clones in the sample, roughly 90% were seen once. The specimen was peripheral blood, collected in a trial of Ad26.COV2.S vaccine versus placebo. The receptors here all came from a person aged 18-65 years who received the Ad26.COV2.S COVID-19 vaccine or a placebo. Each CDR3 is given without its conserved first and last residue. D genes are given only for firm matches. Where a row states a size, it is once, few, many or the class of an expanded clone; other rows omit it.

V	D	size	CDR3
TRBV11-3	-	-	ASSLVVRGR
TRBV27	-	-	TSSYRTAGGGYT
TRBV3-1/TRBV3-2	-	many	ASSPGSNQPQH
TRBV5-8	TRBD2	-	ASSLLAGGLPDTQY
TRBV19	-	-	ASSSTENSPLH
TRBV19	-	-	ASSRATNEKLF
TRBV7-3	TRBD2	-	ASSVAGASDNEQF
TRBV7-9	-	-	ASSLGGIGELF
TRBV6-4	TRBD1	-	ASSPGTGGNQPQH
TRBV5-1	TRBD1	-	ASRTQTGTDEQF
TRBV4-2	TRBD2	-	ASSQDWGGLAGLQGTQY
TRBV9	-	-	ASSVVDEANYGYT
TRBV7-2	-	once	ASSLGPQGPYNSPLH
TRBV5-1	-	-	ASRPTTNTEAF
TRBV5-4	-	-	ASSRPGEPQH
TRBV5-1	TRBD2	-	ASSLGGTSVQETQY
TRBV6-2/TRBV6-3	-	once	ASSSGQIGSYEQY
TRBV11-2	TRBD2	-	ASSHFSGSYYNEQF
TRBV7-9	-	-	ASRERLSYEQY
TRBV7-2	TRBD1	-	ASSPGQLSYEQY
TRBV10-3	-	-	AISEGSTGRPADTQY
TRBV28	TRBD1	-	ASRPPPGTGAYEQY
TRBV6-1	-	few	ASSEVGGNSYNEQF
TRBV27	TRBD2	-	ASSWLAGERALKNEQF
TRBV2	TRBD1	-	ASSEGWTGTLEAF
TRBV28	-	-	ASSYLQGRDTEAF
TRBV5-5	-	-	ASRGFQGMSTDTQY
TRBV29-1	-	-	SVETAHRAKNIQY
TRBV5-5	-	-	ASSLLDTSNTGELF
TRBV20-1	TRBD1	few	SASGTGSSHSYGYT
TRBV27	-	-	ASSWTPTDTQY
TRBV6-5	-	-	ASSYSMWSSYNEQF
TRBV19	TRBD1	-	ASRRTGSGNTIY
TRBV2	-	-	ASSVSRTNEQF
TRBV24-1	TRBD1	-	ATSDTGVNSGANVLT
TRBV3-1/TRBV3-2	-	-	ASSPALGSNQPQH
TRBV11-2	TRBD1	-	ASSPGTGGAYEQY
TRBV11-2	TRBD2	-	ASSFLAGKTGELF
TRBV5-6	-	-	ASSWRGRTNEKLF
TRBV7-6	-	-	ASSSRAIVSGELF
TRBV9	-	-	ASSVATGGASYNEQF
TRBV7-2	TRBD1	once	ASFTGAGNTIY
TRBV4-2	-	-	ASSQEGIGTDTQY
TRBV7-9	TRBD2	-	ASSLGVGSGGIQETQY
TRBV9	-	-	ASSAYESRDTQY
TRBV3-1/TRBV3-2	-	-	ASSPGAKNIQY
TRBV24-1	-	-	ATSDGQNYGYT
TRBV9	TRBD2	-	ASSVDGTGGLLAAQY
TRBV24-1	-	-	AISPGYNSPLH
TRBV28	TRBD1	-	ASRRQGRGLMGT
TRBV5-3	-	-	ARSLWGVWNQPQH
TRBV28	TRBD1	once	ASHSPGTVFSGNTIY
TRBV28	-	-	ASSDQNYGYT